Listed below are T cell receptor beta chains from one sample, sequenced in a study of metastatic and nonmetastatic thyroid tumors. TCRdb re-analyzed the PCR reads through MiXCR. In the table there are 35,000 to 45,000 clones, about 26% of which are singletons. Specimen: blood. The receptors derive from a male donor with papillary thyroid cancer or a benign thyroid nodule (not recorded which). Some clones in this sample may be carry-over from other donors' samples. CDR3s include the opening cysteine and the closing phenylalanine or tryptophan. Each record gives: V gene, CDR3 protein.

>TRBV4-2
CASSQEGQGAYEQYF
>TRBV6-4
CASSTLPTDTQYF
>TRBV28
CASRGGPRYEQFF
>TRBV6-1
CASSQIPGEGYTF
>TRBV5-4
CASSLAGTSGSVVEQYF
>TRBV5-1
CASSKTSYEQFF
>TRBV30
CAWRPRVLSTDTQYF
>TRBV20-1
CSASTGESSYNEQFF
>TRBV20-1
CSAPQFSGFTYNEQFF
>TRBV6-5
CASSYRENQPQHF
>TRBV5-6
CASSSTGTGNTIYF
>TRBV6-1
CASSEEASGGLRGYF
>TRBV11-2
CASSLATSYEQYF
>TRBV5-1
CASSLAGTSKGGEQFF
>TRBV11-2
CASSHLEGPGTGVGEQFF
>TRBV6-1
CASSAEGGVNSPLHF
>TRBV24-1
CATSDESSGYEQYF
>TRBV6-1
CASSLGAGTGSYEQYF
>TRBV28
CASSLAGETYEQYF
>TRBV20-1
CSAPLTSGRANEQYF
>TRBV11-2
CASTRGLAGLYNEQFF
>TRBV6-1
CASREGSAEAFF
>TRBV20-1
CSASPSGTYEQYF
>TRBV7-2
CASNPGTGYNEQFF
>TRBV30
CAWSVGTGFMNTEAFF
>TRBV27
CASLPTGSTDTQYF
>TRBV20-1
CSASRVGRFEQYF
>TRBV2
CASSGTGSGETQYF
>TRBV30
CAWSVQSQETQYF
>TRBV28
CASSFVNQPQHF
>TRBV30
CAWSWDSCVYEQYF
>TRBV19
CASSSTGGNQPQHF
>TRBV3-1
CASSQSLSTDTQYF
>TRBV28
CASSLPQGALSYGYTF
>TRBV27
CASSLRLADRGVTEAFF
>TRBV30
CAWSVLAENTGELFF
>TRBV11-2
CASSRQAPGTGVGNEQFF
>TRBV4-1
CASSQDSAGGGYGYTF
>TRBV12-3/TRBV12-4
CASNPTGGSGYTEAFF
>TRBV7-9
CASSPDIANYGYTF
>TRBV6-1
CASSDLGRVTEAFF
>TRBV6-1
CASSPPRDRSYEQYF
>TRBV18
CASSPPGGEGTDTQYF
>TRBV5-8
CASSLGGSLSPLHF
>TRBV9
CASSARGIEQFF
>TRBV30
CAWNRMFTGHYGYTF
>TRBV19
CASTIQGGGTEAFF
>TRBV3-1
CASSQGRGYEQYF
>TRBV9
CASSLGLAATDTQYF
>TRBV20-1
CSARLSGFYSGNTIYF
>TRBV6-5
CASSFDGTEAFF
>TRBV27
CASSLWAGTTYGYTF
>TRBV7-9
CASSSRAGQGDEKLFF